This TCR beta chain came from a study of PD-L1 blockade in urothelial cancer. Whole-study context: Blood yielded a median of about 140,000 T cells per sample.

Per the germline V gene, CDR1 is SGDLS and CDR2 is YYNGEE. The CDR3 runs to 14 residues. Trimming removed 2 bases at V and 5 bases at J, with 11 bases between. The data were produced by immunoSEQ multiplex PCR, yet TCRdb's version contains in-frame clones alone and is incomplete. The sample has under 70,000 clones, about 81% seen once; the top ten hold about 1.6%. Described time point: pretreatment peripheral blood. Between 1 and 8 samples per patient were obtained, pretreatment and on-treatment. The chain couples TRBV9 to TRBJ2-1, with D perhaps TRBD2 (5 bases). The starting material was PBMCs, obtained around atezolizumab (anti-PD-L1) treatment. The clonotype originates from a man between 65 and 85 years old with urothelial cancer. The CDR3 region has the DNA TGTGCCAGCAGCGTGAGGGCTTACGACAATGAGCAGTTCTTC. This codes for CASSVRAYDNEQFF.